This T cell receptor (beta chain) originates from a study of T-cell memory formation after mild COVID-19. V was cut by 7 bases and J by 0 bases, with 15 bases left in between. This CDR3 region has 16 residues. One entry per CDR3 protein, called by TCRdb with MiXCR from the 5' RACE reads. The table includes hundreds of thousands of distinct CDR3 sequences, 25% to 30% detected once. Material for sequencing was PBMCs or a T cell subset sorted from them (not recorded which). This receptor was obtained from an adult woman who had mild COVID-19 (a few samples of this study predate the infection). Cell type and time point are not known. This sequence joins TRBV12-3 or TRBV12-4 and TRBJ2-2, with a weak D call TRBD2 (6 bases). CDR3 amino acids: CASTSGDTANTGELFF. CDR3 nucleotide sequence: TGTGCCAGCACCTCGGGAGATACCGCGAACACCGGGGAGCTGTTTTTT.